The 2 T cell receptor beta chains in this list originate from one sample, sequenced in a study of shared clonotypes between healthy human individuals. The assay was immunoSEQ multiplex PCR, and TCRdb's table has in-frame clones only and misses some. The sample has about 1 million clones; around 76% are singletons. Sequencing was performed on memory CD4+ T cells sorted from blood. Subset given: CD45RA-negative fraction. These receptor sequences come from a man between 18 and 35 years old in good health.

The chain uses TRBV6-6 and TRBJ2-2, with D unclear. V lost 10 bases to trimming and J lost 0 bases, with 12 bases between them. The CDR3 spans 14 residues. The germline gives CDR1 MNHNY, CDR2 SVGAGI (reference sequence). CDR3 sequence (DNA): TGTGCCAACCGACTGGACCCGAACACCGGGGAGCTGTTTTTT. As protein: CANRLDPNTGELFF.

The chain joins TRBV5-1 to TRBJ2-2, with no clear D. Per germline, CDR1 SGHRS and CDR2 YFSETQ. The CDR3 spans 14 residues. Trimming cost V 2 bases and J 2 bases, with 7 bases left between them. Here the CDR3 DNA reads TGCGCCAGCAGCTTCGAGACTAACACCGGGGAGCTGTTTTTT. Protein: CASSFETNTGELFF.